Listed below are T cell receptor beta chains from one sample, sequenced in a study of blood T cells in healthy people across ages. TCRdb re-called the 5' RACE reads through MiXCR, storing one row per CDR3 protein. The sample carries 1.5 million to 2 million distinct CDR3 sequences, 40% to 55% recorded once. Sequences were obtained from blood. These receptors came from a woman between 40 and 55 years old in good health. CDR3s include the opening cysteine and the closing phenylalanine or tryptophan. Each record gives: clone size, V gene, D gene, J gene, CDR3 protein, CDR3 DNA. D genes are given only for firm matches. Some rows mark clone size as missing; the rest say once, few, many or name a class of expanded clone.

once	TRBV9	.	TRBJ1-2	CASSGPLFGYTF	TGTGCCAGCAGCGGCCCTTTGTTCGGCTACACCTTC
.	TRBV7-9	.	TRBJ2-1	CASSFLKSSYNEQFF	TGTGCCAGCAGCTTTTTAAAGAGCTCCTACAATGAGCAGTTCTTC
.	TRBV12-5	.	TRBJ2-3	CASGLGAVDLTDTQYF	TGTGCTAGTGGTTTGGGAGCAGTGGACCTCACAGATACGCAGTATTTT
once	TRBV20-1	TRBD1	TRBJ1-5	CSAESPQGARNQPQHF	TGCAGTGCTGAGTCACCCCAGGGGGCGAGGAATCAGCCCCAGCATTTT
.	TRBV12-3/TRBV12-4	.	TRBJ2-5	CASSFLALKTQYF	TGTGCCAGCAGTTTCTTAGCTCTGAAGACCCAGTACTTC
few	TRBV7-8	.	TRBJ2-5	CAITRGTNRRETQYF	TGTGCTATCACACGGGGGACAAACAGGCGAGAGACCCAGTACTTC
.	TRBV15	.	TRBJ2-7	CATSRYREGEQYF	TGTGCCACCAGCCGCTACAGGGAGGGCGAGCAGTACTTC
.	TRBV3-1	.	TRBJ2-5	CASSQDLVWETQYF	TGTGCCAGCAGCCAAGATCTCGTCTGGGAGACCCAGTACTTC
.	TRBV12-3/TRBV12-4	TRBD2	TRBJ2-3	CASKRGGTDTQYF	TGTGCCAGCAAACGGGGGGGCACAGATACGCAGTATTTT
.	TRBV20-1	TRBD1	TRBJ1-1	CSGPDRETEAFF	TGCAGTGGTCCAGACAGGGAGACTGAAGCTTTCTTT